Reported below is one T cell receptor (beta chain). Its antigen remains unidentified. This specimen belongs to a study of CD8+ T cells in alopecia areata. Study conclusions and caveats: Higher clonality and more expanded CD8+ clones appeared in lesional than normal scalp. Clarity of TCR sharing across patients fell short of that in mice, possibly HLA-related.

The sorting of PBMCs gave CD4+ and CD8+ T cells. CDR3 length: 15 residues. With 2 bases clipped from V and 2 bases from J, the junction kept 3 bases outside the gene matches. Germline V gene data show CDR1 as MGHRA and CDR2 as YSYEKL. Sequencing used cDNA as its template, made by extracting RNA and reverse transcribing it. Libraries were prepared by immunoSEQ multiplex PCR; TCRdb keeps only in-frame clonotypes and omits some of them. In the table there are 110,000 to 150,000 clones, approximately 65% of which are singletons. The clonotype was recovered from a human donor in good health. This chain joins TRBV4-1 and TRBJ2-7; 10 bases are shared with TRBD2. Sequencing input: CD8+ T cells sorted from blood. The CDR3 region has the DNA TGCGCCAGCAGCCAACCTAGCGGGAGCACCTACGAGCAGTACTTC. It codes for CASSQPSGSTYEQYF.